This T cell receptor beta chain is drawn from a study of vaccination and CD4 T cells after COVID-19. For the study at large: The convalescents included six males and four females, and among them two were Hispanic while seven were Caucasian. Post-COVID samples were collected a median roughly 92 days following diagnosis, spanning 35 to 161.

Trimming at V came to 3 bases and at J to 0 bases, leaving 4 bases not matched to a gene. The length of the CDR3 is 16 residues. Cultured CD4+ T-cell DNA underwent Oncomine TCR Beta short-read sequencing. Someone extracted genomic DNA from cultured CD4+ T cells. One entry per CDR3 protein, called by TCRdb with MiXCR from the PCR reads. The sample carries about 15,000 distinct CDR3 sequences, roughly three fifths recorded once. Details on this clonotype: The antigen is undetermined.

Treatment here: roughly 11-day PBMC culture with coronavirus spike peptide pools or control peptides (ViraFEST assay). The sequencing sample was made of CD4+ T cells from blood, cultured in vitro. This chain links TRBV12-3 or TRBV12-4 with TRBJ2-3, with 9 bases matching TRBD2. The TCR originated in a human donor who had recovered from COVID-19. This CDR3 is CASSLDTSGSTDTQYF. The DNA for the CDR3 is TGTGCCAGCAGTTTGGATACTAGCGGGAGCACAGATACGCAGTATTTT.